The next 10 T cell receptor beta chains were all read from a single sample in a study of response to subunit inactivated influenza vaccine. One entry per CDR3 protein, called by TCRdb with MiXCR from the RT-PCR reads. The profile shows under 750,000 distinct CDR3 sequences, 10% to 15% of them singletons. This sample comprised PBMCs from blood, obtained on the day of vaccination. Receptors were obtained from a man in his fifties or sixties who received an inactivated influenza vaccine.

This clonotype was found a few times. V usage is TRBV7-9 and J usage is TRBJ2-5, with 9 bases matching TRBD2. Trimming cost V 5 bases and J 4 bases; bases outside gene matches: 2. CDR1 is SEHNR, CDR2 FQNEAQ, per germline (reference sequence). CDR3 length equals 13 residues. The DNA for the CDR3 is TGTGCCAGCAGCATGGGACTAGCAGAGACCCAGTACTTC. This sequence encodes CASSMGLAETQYF.

This clonotype came up many times. The rearrangement uses TRBV4-3 and TRBJ1-2; 7 nucleotides agree with TRBD1. CDR1 is LGHNA, CDR2 YSLEER, per germline. This CDR3 comprises 16 residues. Trimming cost V 0 bases and J 4 bases; bases outside gene matches: 8. The DNA of the CDR3 is TGCGCCAGCAGCCAAGATGTCGGGTCAGGGGGCTATGGCTACACCTTC. It is translated as CASSQDVGSGGYGYTF.

The rearrangement joins TRBV7-2 to TRBJ2-1; D is undetermined. The CDR3 consists of 15 residues. In germline, CDR1 is SGHTA, CDR2 FQGNSA. V dropped 5 bases and J dropped 7 bases, with 18 bases sitting between them. CDR3 protein: CASSPQAAAFNEQFF. Here the CDR3 DNA reads TGTGCCAGCAGCCCGCAGGCAGCAGCTTTTAATGAGCAGTTCTTC.

This clonotype was counted between two and nine times. The J gene is TRBJ2-1, the V gene TRBV7-2; 7 bases agree with TRBD2. V dropped 1 base and J dropped 15; count of bases not matched to a gene: 9. The CDR3 consists of 13 residues. The germline CDR1 and CDR2 sequences are SGHTA and FQGNSA. CDR3: CASSLGREGMAFF. The CDR3 nucleotides read TGTGCCAGCAGCTTAGGGAGGGAGGGGATGGCGTTCTTC.

This clonotype showed up just a few times. J is TRBJ1-1 and V is TRBV29-1; D is unresolved. The CDR3 sequence is 17 residues long. Trimming pared 3 bases from V and 1 base from J, leaving 21 bases between. Germline V CDR1 and CDR2: SQVTM, ANQGSEA. The CDR3 DNA reads as TGCAGCGTTGACCCCCAGCTAGGAGGTAATCGGAACACTGAAGCTTTCTTT. Translated, it gives CSVDPQLGGNRNTEAFF. Drawing the rest from reference TRBV29-1 and TRBJ1-1, the complete variable domain is SAVISQKPSRDICQRGTSLTIQCQVDSQVTMMFWYRQQPGQSLTLIATANQGSEATYESGFVIDKFPISRPNLTFSTLTVSNMSPEDSSIYLCSVDPQLGGNRNTEAFFGQGTRLTVV.

A few counts support this clonotype. The rearrangement joins TRBV11-2 to TRBJ1-5; D ambiguous. The CDR3 runs 16 residues. V lost 4 bases and J 0 bases, leaving 13 bases between the germline ends. In germline, CDR1 is SGHAT, CDR2 FQNNGV. The CDR3 nucleotides read TGTGCCAGCAGCTGCAGATTGACGTATAGCAATCAGCCCCAGCATTTT. This gives the protein CASSCRLTYSNQPQHF.

This clonotype occurred many times. The rearrangement joins TRBV7-8 to TRBJ1-4; D call uncertain. In germline, CDR1 is SGHVS, CDR2 FQNEAQ. Deletions cut 5 bases from V and 3 bases from J, with 10 bases between. This CDR3 comprises 14 residues. The CDR3 nucleotides are TGTGCCAGCAGCCCTCGGGGTGCTAATGAAAAACTGTTTTTT. This encodes CASSPRGANEKLFF.

This chain joins TRBV20-1 and TRBJ1-1; D remains ambiguous. CDR1 and CDR2 from the germline V gene are DFQATT and SNEGSKA (reference sequence). The CDR3 covers 14 residues. Trimming took 3 bases from V and 0 from J, leaving 11 bases between them. The CDR3 region is CSASSRRLNTEAFF. The CDR3 DNA is TGCAGTGCTAGTTCAAGACGTTTGAACACTGAAGCTTTCTTT.

This chain uses TRBV7-6 with TRBJ2-1; 12 nucleotides match TRBD2. Germline lookup yields CDR1 SGHVS and CDR2 FNYEAQ. Trimming took 5 bases from V and 10 from J; bases not matched to a gene: 12. The CDR3 sequence is 16 residues long. The CDR3 DNA is TGTGCCAGCAGCACCGGCGTCGGACTAGCGGGACAAGAGCAGTTCTTC. This sequence encodes CASSTGVGLAGQEQFF.

This chain links TRBV3-1 with TRBJ2-2, with TRBD1 as a possible D gene (5 bases). Germline values: CDR1 LGHDT, CDR2 YNNKEL (reference sequence). Trimming cost V 6 bases and J 5 bases, with 16 bases left between them. The CDR3 length is 15 residues. This CDR3 is CASRVGTRQTGELFF. CDR3 DNA sequence: TGTGCCAGCAGGGTAGGAACGCGACAGACCGGGGAGCTGTTTTTT.